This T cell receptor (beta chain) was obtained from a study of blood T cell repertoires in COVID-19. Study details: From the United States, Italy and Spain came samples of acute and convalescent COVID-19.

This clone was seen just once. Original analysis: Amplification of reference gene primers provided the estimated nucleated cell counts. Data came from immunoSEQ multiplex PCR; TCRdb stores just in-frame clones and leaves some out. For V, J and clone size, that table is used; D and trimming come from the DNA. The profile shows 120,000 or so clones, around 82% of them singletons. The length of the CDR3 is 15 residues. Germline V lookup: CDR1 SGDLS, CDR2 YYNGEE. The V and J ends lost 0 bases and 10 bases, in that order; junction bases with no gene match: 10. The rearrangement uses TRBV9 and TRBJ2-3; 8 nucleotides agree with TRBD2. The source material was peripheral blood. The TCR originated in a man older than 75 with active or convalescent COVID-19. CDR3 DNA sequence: TGTGCCAGCAGCGTAGAGGGACTAGTCAAGTCTCCGCAGTATTTT. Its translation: CASSVEGLVKSPQYF.